The rows below give T cell receptor beta chains drawn from one sample of a study of T cell repertoires in cytomegalovirus infection. TCRdb reanalysed the reads using MiXCR and keeps one entry per CDR3 protein. The data show more than 400,000 distinct CDR3 sequences, more than 25% seen once. Sequenced material: PBMCs. The receptors derive from a human donor in good health (CMV status not recorded). Some clones in this sample may be carry-over from other donors' samples. The CDR3 runs from the conserved cysteine through the conserved F or W. A D gene is named only where the DNA matches it firmly. Clone size is stated in some rows and not others, as once, few, many or a class when expanded.

j_call v_call clone_size d_call cdr3_nt cdr3_aa
TRBJ2-2 TRBV5-4 few TRBD2 TGTGCCAGCAGCCACGGACTAGCGGGAGGGATAACCGGGGAGCTGTTTTTT CASSHGLAGGITGELFF
TRBJ1-6 TRBV7-2 . . TGTGCCAGCACCGTCCGAACTGATTCACCCCTCCACTTT CASTVRTDSPLHF
TRBJ1-1 TRBV11-2 few . TGTGCCAGCAGCCGGGGGACATTGACTGAAGCTTTCTTT CASSRGTLTEAFF
TRBJ2-1 TRBV20-1 . . TGCAGTGTTAGGGCGGATTTCTACAATGAGCAGTTCTTC CSVRADFYNEQFF
TRBJ1-1 TRBV29-1 . . TGCAGCCCCGGGTTGGTGGCCACTGAAGCTTTCTTT CSPGLVATEAFF
TRBJ1-2 TRBV4-3 . . TGCGCCAGCAGCCAAGAAGAGGCGGTAGTCGGTGGCTACACCTTC CASSQEEAVVGGYTF
TRBJ1-2 TRBV28 . TRBD1 TGTGCCAGCAGTTCTTCAGCGACAGGGGGCTCTGGCTACACCTTC CASSSSATGGSGYTF
TRBJ1-1 TRBV7-2 many . TGTGCCAGCACCCCCCGGGCGGGCTTT CASTPRAGF
TRBJ2-3 TRBV30 . TRBD1 TGTGCCTGGAGTACGATGACAGGGACGCAGTATTTT CAWSTMTGTQYF
TRBJ2-5 TRBV4-1 . . TGCGCCAGCAGCCAAGATGGTAGGGGGTCCCAAGAGACCCAGTACTTC CASSQDGRGSQETQYF
TRBJ1-1 TRBV19 . . TGTGCCAGTAGTCCGGTACCCGGGGGAGCTTTCTTT CASSPVPGGAFF
TRBJ1-5 TRBV20-1 . . TGCAGTGCTAGAGATTCGGGGCAGCCCCAGCATTTT CSARDSGQPQHF
TRBJ1-5 TRBV7-2 . . TGTGCCAGCAGCTTAGGGGTCGGGGCGGGGAGCTTCAATCAGCCCCAGCATTTT CASSLGVGAGSFNQPQHF
TRBJ1-1 TRBV29-1 few TRBD1 TGCAGCGTTGATACCACAGGGGCGACGGCTTTCTTT CSVDTTGATAFF
TRBJ2-3 TRBV6-2/TRBV6-3 . TRBD2 TGTGCCAGCAGTTATGGGTTTCTACAGGCGGGAGGTCGAGACACAGATACGCAGTATTTT CASSYGFLQAGGRDTDTQYF
TRBJ1-5 TRBV19 few . TGTGCCAGTAGTATAGGGTCCCGAGGTTTGGTTTCACATAGCAATCAGCCCCAGCATTTT CASSIGSRGLVSHSNQPQHF
TRBJ1-4 TRBV19 . . TGTGCCAGTAACGGTCAGGGCGGGGAAAAACTGTTTTTT CASNGQGGEKLFF
TRBJ2-1 TRBV12-3/TRBV12-4 . TRBD2 TGTGCCAGCAGTTTATTCCTAGCGGGAGCAGGTGAGCAGTTCTTC CASSLFLAGAGEQFF
TRBJ1-1 TRBV7-9 few . TGTGCCAGCAGCCCCCTGGGGGGACCCACTGAAGCTTTCTTT CASSPLGGPTEAFF
TRBJ2-7 TRBV4-3 . . TGCGCCAGCAGCCAAGTCGCGGTTGGAACTTCCTCCTACGAGCAGTACTTC CASSQVAVGTSSYEQYF
TRBJ1-2 TRBV27 . . TGTGCCAGTGGACAGAACTATGGCTACACCTTC CASGQNYGYTF
TRBJ1-1 TRBV7-2 many . TGTGCCAGCAGCGTCCTTCCCGGCCTGAACACTGAAGCTTTCTTT CASSVLPGLNTEAFF
TRBJ2-2 TRBV14 . TRBD1 TGTGCCAGCAGCCGACAGGGTACCGGGGAGCTGTTTTTT CASSRQGTGELFF
TRBJ1-5 TRBV19 few . TGTGCCAGTAGTATAAGAGAGGGGTCGAGCAATCAGCCCCAGCATTTT CASSIREGSSNQPQHF
TRBJ2-6 TRBV6-5 . . TGTGCCAGCAGTAAGAGGACAGTCAGGAGGTCTGGGGCCAACGTCCTGACTTTC CASSKRTVRRSGANVLTF
TRBJ1-6 TRBV5-4 few . TGTGCCAGCAGCGCTGGACCGTCCATTGGTTCACCCCTCCACTTT CASSAGPSIGSPLHF
TRBJ2-2 TRBV4-3 few TRBD2 TGCGCCAGCAGCCGCATGGGCGGGGGGAACACCGGGGAGCTGTTTTTT CASSRMGGGNTGELFF
TRBJ1-1 TRBV14 . . TGTGCCAGCAGCCAAATTTCAGGGCCCGCTGAAGCTTTCTTT CASSQISGPAEAFF
TRBJ1-1 TRBV29-1 . TRBD1 TGCAGCGTTACCGGGACAGATAACACTGAAGCTTTCTTT CSVTGTDNTEAFF
TRBJ2-7 TRBV6-2/TRBV6-3 . . TGTGCCAGCAGAGGATGGGGCAGCGCTAGCTCCTACGAGCAGTACTTC CASRGWGSASSYEQYF
TRBJ1-5 TRBV7-2 many . TGTGCCAGCAGCAACCACGGGGGGAGCAATCAGCCCCAGCATTTT CASSNHGGSNQPQHF
TRBJ1-1 TRBV2 . . TGTGCCAGCAGTGACGGAACACTTGGGTTGGGTGAAGCTTTCTTT CASSDGTLGLGEAFF
TRBJ2-2 TRBV5-1 . . TGCGCCAGCAGCATCACGGTGACCGGGGAGCTGTTTTTT CASSITVTGELFF
TRBJ2-2 TRBV6-2/TRBV6-3 few . TGTGCCAGCAGGCCACAAAGCACCGGGGAGCTGTTTTTT CASRPQSTGELFF
TRBJ1-5 TRBV6-6 few . TGTGCCAGCAACCGGCCTACCGAAACCCAGCCCCAGCATTTT CASNRPTETQPQHF
TRBJ1-4 TRBV7-2 many . TGTGCCAGCAGCTTAACAGCCTACAATGAAAAACTGTTTTTT CASSLTAYNEKLFF
TRBJ1-5 TRBV6-2/TRBV6-3 many TRBD1 TGTGCCAGCAGTTGGGACAGGGCCTCTAGCCGGCCCCAGCATTTT CASSWDRASSRPQHF
TRBJ2-2 TRBV6-2/TRBV6-3 many . TGTGCCAGCAAAAAAATCCGCGGGAACACCGGGGAGCTGTTTTTT CASKKIRGNTGELFF
TRBJ2-1 TRBV6-2/TRBV6-3 few . TGTGCCAGCAGTTACTGGGAGAGGGATGAGCAGTTCTTC CASSYWERDEQFF
TRBJ1-1 TRBV7-9 few TRBD1 TGTGCCAGCAGCTTACAGGGGGCGAGGACTGAAGCTTTCTTT CASSLQGARTEAFF
TRBJ2-7 TRBV7-6 many . TGTGCCAGCAGCTTAGAGGCAGTCTCCTACGAGCAGTACTTC CASSLEAVSYEQYF
TRBJ2-2 TRBV12-3/TRBV12-4 . TRBD2 TGTGCCAGCAGTTTAGAGTCGGGAGGGCCTATCGGGGAGCTGTTTTTT CASSLESGGPIGELFF
TRBJ1-1 TRBV18 . . TGTGCCAGCTCCCTGGAAGGCGCTGAAGCTTTCTTT CASSLEGAEAFF
TRBJ2-7 TRBV20-1 . TRBD2 TGCAGTGCTGGATTCATACTAGCGAGCGAGCAGTACTTC CSAGFILASEQYF
TRBJ2-1 TRBV20-1 . TRBD2 TGCAGTGCCACGGGACTAACTAGCGGCTCCTACAATGAGCAGTTCTTC CSATGLTSGSYNEQFF
TRBJ1-6 TRBV12-3/TRBV12-4 few TRBD1 TGTGCCAGCAGCAAGGGACAGACCTATAATTCACCCCTCCACTTT CASSKGQTYNSPLHF
TRBJ1-2 TRBV28 few . TGTGCCAGCAGTGTTCCGGCCCCCGGTGGCTACACCTTC CASSVPAPGGYTF
TRBJ2-3 TRBV7-8 many . TGTGCCAGCAGCCCCTTCCGGTTGGGAAGTCGCACAGATACGCAGTATTTT CASSPFRLGSRTDTQYF
TRBJ2-7 TRBV28 . . TGTGCCAGCAGTCCTCGCCGCCGCGAGCAGTACTTC CASSPRRREQYF
TRBJ2-1 TRBV7-3 few . TGTGCCAGCAGCTTAACGGCACTCCCCTACAATGAGCAGTTCTTC CASSLTALPYNEQFF
TRBJ1-6 TRBV7-8 . . TGTGCCAGCAGCTTAAATTCCCGACAGCCAAATTCACCCCTCCACTTT CASSLNSRQPNSPLHF
TRBJ2-1 TRBV11-3 few . TGTGCCAGCAGCCTACTAGTTAGCAATGAGCAGTTCTTC CASSLLVSNEQFF
TRBJ2-2 TRBV7-9 few . TGTGCCAGCAGCTCACAGGGCCCAGTCCCCGGGGAGCTGTTTTTT CASSSQGPVPGELFF
TRBJ1-5 TRBV19 few . TGTGCCAGTAGTATCGAGACAGGCCGAAATCAGCCCCAGCATTTT CASSIETGRNQPQHF
TRBJ1-1 TRBV7-2 many . TGTGCCAGCAGCGTATTTGCTCTCGCCGCTGTGAACACTGAAGCTTTCTTT CASSVFALAAVNTEAFF
TRBJ2-1 TRBV7-9 . . TGTGCCAGCAGCTTGTACGCGAATGAGCAGTTCTTC CASSLYANEQFF
TRBJ1-1 TRBV11-2 few . TGTGCCAGCAGCTGGGGGGGAGGGAACACTGAAGCTTTCTTT CASSWGGGNTEAFF